These 23 T cell receptor beta chains were all obtained from the same sample, sequenced in a study of T cell responses to AZD1222 COVID-19 vaccine. Here immunoSEQ multiplex PCR was the method, and the copy in TCRdb shows in-frame clones only, minus some. The top ten hold approximately 5.2% of the sample, which has about 110,000 clones, approximately 86% seen once. Material: peripheral blood, obtained on day 0 of AZD1222 vaccination. The receptors were sampled from an adult in good health.

The chain joins TRBV21-1 to TRBJ1-5; TRBD1 is the table's D call and was not checked against the DNA. TRBV21-1 is a recognized pseudogene. CDR3 length: 16 amino acids. CDR3 bases: TGTGCCAGCAGCAAAGTCGGCGGCAGGGGGAACCAGCCCCAGCATTTT. As protein: CASSKVGGRGNQPQHF.

V is TRBV27 and J is TRBJ2-1; the match to TRBD2 covers 7 bases. Germline CDR1 and CDR2: MNHEY and SMNVEV (reference sequence). The CDR3 is 15 residues long. The V gene end was trimmed by 0 bases and the J gene end by 6 bases; junction bases not matched to a gene: 5. The CDR3 loop reads CASSLSAGAFNEQFF. Here the CDR3 DNA reads TGTGCCAGCAGTTTATCTGCGGGAGCATTCAATGAGCAGTTCTTC.

The V call is TRBV29-1, the J call TRBJ2-7, with 7 nucleotides matching TRBD1. Germline V gene sequence: CDR1 SQVTM, CDR2 ANQGSEA. V lost 6 bases, J lost 0 bases, and 26 bases stayed unmatched. CDR3 length equals 20 residues. The CDR3 sequence: CSVRHFEDQLGQQNSYEQYF. The CDR3 nucleotides read TGCAGCGTGAGACATTTCGAGGATCAGTTGGGACAGCAGAACTCCTACGAGCAGTACTTC.

The rearrangement joins TRBV5-1 to TRBJ1-3; 9 positions match TRBD1. The V gene end was trimmed by 0 bases and the J gene end by 8 bases; junction bases not matched to a gene: 6. Germline V gene sequence: CDR1 SGHRS, CDR2 YFSETQ. The CDR3 has 15 residues. CDR3 nucleotide sequence: TGCGCCAGCAGCTTGGGACAGGGGGGCTCGGACACCATATATTTT. It codes for CASSLGQGGSDTIYF.

The CDR3 DNA reads as TGTGCCAGCAGCTGGGGACAGGGGTTACCAGATACGCAGTATTTT. Its translation: CASSWGQGLPDTQYF. The J gene is TRBJ2-3, the V gene TRBV7-8, with 10 bases that match TRBD1. Germline CDR1 and CDR2: SGHVS and FQNEAQ. Trimming at V came to 4 bases and at J to 4 bases, leaving 5 bases not matched to a gene. The CDR3 length is 15 residues.

The chain employs TRBV2 and TRBJ2-4, with TRBD2 matching 12 bases. The germline gives CDR1 SNHLY, CDR2 FYNNEI. The CDR3 is made up of 19 amino acids. J lost 1 base, V lost 4 bases, and 11 bases had no gene match. CDR3: CASSGLAGEGIGAKNIQYF. For the CDR3, the DNA is TGTGCCAGCAGTGGACTAGCGGGAGAGGGTATCGGGGCCAAAAACATTCAGTACTTC.

The chain employs TRBV4-1 and TRBJ2-2; TRBD1 is a possible D gene (5 bases). The CDR3 extends over 17 amino acids. In germline, CDR1 is MGHRA, CDR2 YSYEKL. V was shortened by 0 bases and J by 0 bases, with 11 bases between the two germline ends. The CDR3 sequence: CASSQERGNANTGELFF. CDR3 coding DNA: TGCGCCAGCAGCCAAGAAAGGGGAAACGCGAACACCGGGGAGCTGTTTTTT.

The rearrangement links TRBV7-2 to TRBJ1-1; no clear D gene. With 5 bases removed from V and 5 bases from J, the gap between germline ends came to 15 bases. The CDR3 loop spans 14 amino acids. The germline V gene encodes CDR1 SGHTA and CDR2 FQGNSA. CDR3 sequence reads: CASSPPDFWTEAFF. Here the CDR3 DNA reads TGTGCCAGCAGCCCTCCAGACTTTTGGACTGAAGCTTTCTTT.

The J gene is TRBJ1-6, the V gene TRBV5-4, with D perhaps matching TRBD1 (5 bases). This CDR3 comprises 14 residues. Germline V lookup: CDR1 SGHNT, CDR2 YYREEE (reference sequence). Trimming cost V 1 base and J 9 bases, with 11 bases left between them. The CDR3 reads CASSLQGVGSPLHF. The DNA for the CDR3 is TGTGCCAGCAGCTTGCAGGGCGTCGGTTCACCCCTCCACTTT.

This chain uses TRBV5-1 with TRBJ2-2; 11 nucleotides line up with TRBD2. The germline gives CDR1 SGHRS, CDR2 YFSETQ. This CDR3 is built from 15 residues. The V gene end was trimmed by 5 bases and the J gene end by 3 bases; junction bases not matched to a gene: 3. As DNA, the CDR3 is TGCGCCAGCAGTAGCGGGGGGGCCTACACCGGGGAGCTGTTTTTT. This encodes CASSSGGAYTGELFF.

The chain uses TRBV28 and TRBJ1-5, with 8 bases identical to TRBD1. V lost 5 bases, J lost 4 bases, and 16 bases stayed unmatched. This CDR3 has 18 amino acids. Germline CDR1 reads MDHEN; CDR2 reads SYDVKM. Here the CDR3 reads CASSSPSGGAERNQPQHF. The DNA of the CDR3 is TGTGCCAGCAGTAGCCCCTCAGGGGGCGCGGAGAGGAATCAGCCCCAGCATTTT.

The chain links TRBV30 to TRBJ2-1; D is perhaps TRBD1 (6 bases). Germline values: CDR1 GTSNPN, CDR2 SVGIG (reference sequence). The CDR3 covers 13 residues. Trimming removed 3 bases at V and 3 bases at J, with 9 bases between. CDR3 bases: TGTGCCTGGAGAAGGACAGTCTACAATGAGCAGTTCTTC. This gives the protein CAWRRTVYNEQFF. Full variable domain (rest looked up from reference TRBV30 and TRBJ2-1): SQTIHQWPATLVQPVGSPLSLECTVEGTSNPNLYWYRQAAGRGLQLLFYSVGIGQISSEVPQNLSASRPQDRQFILSSKKLLLSDSGFYLCAWRRTVYNEQFFGPGTRLTVL.

This chain joins TRBV11-2 and TRBJ2-3; D not resolved. Trimming stripped 0 bases from V and 4 bases from J, with 14 bases between. The CDR3 is 16 amino acids. The germline CDR1 and CDR2 sequences are SGHAT and FQNNGV. The CDR3 sequence is CASSLDQPGLPDTQYF. For the CDR3, the DNA is TGTGCCAGCAGCTTAGATCAGCCCGGGCTTCCAGATACGCAGTATTTT.

The chain joins TRBV30 to TRBJ1-1; possible D gene TRBD1, 5 bases. There are 13 residues in the CDR3. Trimming removed 3 bases at V and 5 bases at J, with 13 bases between. Germline loops: CDR1 GTSNPN, CDR2 SVGIG (reference sequence). The DNA for the CDR3 is TGTGCCTGGAGCGATACGGGGGAAACTGAAGCTTTCTTT. Its protein is CAWSDTGETEAFF.

CDR3 amino acids: CATSSTFPGSVETASNYGYTF. CDR3 nucleotide sequence: TGTGCCACCAGCAGCACCTTCCCCGGGTCCGTGGAGACAGCTTCTAACTATGGCTACACCTTC. The rearrangement uses TRBV15 and TRBJ1-2; maybe TRBD1 (5 bases). Germline loops: CDR1 LNHNV, CDR2 YYDKDF (reference sequence). Trimming cost V 3 bases and J 0 bases, with 29 bases left between them. The CDR3 has 21 residues.

V usage is TRBV5-1 and J usage is TRBJ1-2, with D unresolved. Germline V gene sequence: CDR1 SGHRS, CDR2 YFSETQ. The CDR3 covers 15 residues. The V end was cut by 4 bases, the J end by 0 bases, with 13 bases between. CDR3: CASSQTTSANYGYTF. DNA for the CDR3: TGCGCCAGCAGCCAAACTACCTCGGCTAACTATGGCTACACCTTC.

This clone was recorded at least ten times. J is TRBJ2-7 and V is TRBV7-8; tentatively, D is TRBD1 (6 bases). CDR3 length equals 13 residues. Germline CDR1 reads SGHVS; CDR2 reads FQNEAQ. Trimming shortened V by 6 bases and J by 3 bases, and 12 bases separated the two germline ends. CDR3 DNA sequence: TGTGCCAGCAGAGGGGGACCCCTCTACGAGCAGTACTTC. Translating it yields CASRGGPLYEQYF.

V is TRBV5-4 and J is TRBJ2-2; D might be TRBD2 (5 bases). Germline CDR1 SGHNT, CDR2 YYREEE (reference sequence). The V gene lost 3 bases and the J gene lost 8 bases, with 11 bases spanning the gap. This CDR3 contains 13 residues. CDR3 sequence reads: CASSSRGGGELFF. CDR3 DNA: TGTGCCAGCAGCTCCCGGGGTGGTGGGGAGCTGTTTTTT.

This clone was detected only once. This chain joins TRBV3-1 (or the pseudogene TRBV3-2) and TRBJ2-1; D not resolved. Trimming took 4 bases from V and 5 from J, leaving 6 bases between them. Germline V gene data show CDR1 as LGHDT and CDR2 as YNNKEL (reference sequence). CDR3 size: 12 residues. CDR3 DNA sequence: TGTGCCAGCAGCCCCAACCACAATGAGCAGTTCTTC. Translating it yields CASSPNHNEQFF.

The chain uses TRBV6-2 or TRBV6-3 and TRBJ1-1; TRBD1 aligns across 8 bases. The CDR3 has 13 amino acids. From germline, CDR1 is MNHEY and CDR2 SVGEGT. The V gene end was trimmed by 4 bases and the J gene end by 3 bases; junction bases not matched to a gene: 1. CDR3 in DNA: TGTGCCAGCAGTTTACAGGGGGACACTGAAGCTTTCTTT. Translation: CASSLQGDTEAFF.

The chain combines TRBV6-5 with TRBJ1-6; no clear D. The V end was cut by 8 bases, the J end by 2 bases, with 10 bases between. This CDR3 is built from 14 residues. The germline gives CDR1 MNHEY, CDR2 SVGAGI. CDR3 sequence reads: CASVLMTYNSPLHF. In DNA form, the CDR3 reads TGTGCCAGCGTTTTGATGACCTATAATTCACCCCTCCACTTT.

The sample holds one count of this clone. V and J are TRBV5-1 and TRBJ2-1; a weak D match, TRBD2 (5 bases). Trimming pared 2 bases from V and 7 bases from J, leaving 13 bases between. This CDR3 spans 14 amino acids. Germline V gene data show CDR1 as SGHRS and CDR2 as YFSETQ. The CDR3 sequence: CASSFGMTGNEQFF. CDR3 nucleotides: TGCGCCAGCAGCTTTGGCATGACGGGAAATGAGCAGTTCTTC.

This chain uses TRBV10-2 with TRBJ2-7; a weak D match, TRBD1 (7 bases). Germline loops: CDR1 WSHSY, CDR2 SAAADI. This CDR3 region has 15 residues. Trimming cost V 6 bases and J 7 bases, with 22 bases left between them. The CDR3 DNA follows: TGCGCCAGCAGATCCCCCGGGAAGGGGGCGGGGGAGCAGTACTTC. Translating it yields CASRSPGKGAGEQYF.